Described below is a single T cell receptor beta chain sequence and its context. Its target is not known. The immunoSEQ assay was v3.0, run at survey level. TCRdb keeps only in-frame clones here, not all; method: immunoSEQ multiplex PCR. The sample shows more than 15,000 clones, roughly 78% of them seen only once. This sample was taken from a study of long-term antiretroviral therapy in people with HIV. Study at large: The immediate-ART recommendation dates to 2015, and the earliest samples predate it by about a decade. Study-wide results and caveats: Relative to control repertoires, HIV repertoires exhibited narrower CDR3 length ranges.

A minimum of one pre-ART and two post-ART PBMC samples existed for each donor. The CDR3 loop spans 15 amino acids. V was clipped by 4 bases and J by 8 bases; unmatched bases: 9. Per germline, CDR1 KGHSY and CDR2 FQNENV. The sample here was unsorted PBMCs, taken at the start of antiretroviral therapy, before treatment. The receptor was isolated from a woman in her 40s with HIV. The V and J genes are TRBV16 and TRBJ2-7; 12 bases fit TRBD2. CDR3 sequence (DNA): TGTGCCAGCAGCCGGCGACTAGCGGGGGAGTCAAAGCAGTACTTC. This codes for CASSRRLAGESKQYF.